This TCR beta chain is from a study of T cell changes during pregnancy in multiple sclerosis. V was pared by 6 bases and J by 3 bases, with 18 bases between. Germline V CDR1 and CDR2: KGHSH, LQKENI. This CDR3 has 16 residues. Sequencing was performed with immunoSEQ multiplex PCR; in TCRdb, only in-frame clones are kept and a portion is missing. The table lists 29,000 or so clones, 70% to 90% of them singletons. The specimen comprised CD8+ T cells from peripheral blood mononuclear cells, sampled in the second trimester of pregnancy. This rearrangement joins TRBV18 to TRBJ2-1; a possible D gene is TRBD2 (6 bases). The receptor's source is a female donor with multiple sclerosis, enrolled in a pregnancy study. Written as DNA, the CDR3 is TGTGCCAGCTCCCCCTGGGGGGAGGCTAGCTACAATGAGCAGTTCTTC. It encodes CASSPWGEASYNEQFF.